A selection of T cell receptor beta chains follows, all from one sample in a study of patients and donors after allogeneic stem cell transplantation. TCRdb re-called the RT-PCR reads through MiXCR, storing one row per CDR3 protein. The sample comprises roughly 230,000 distinct CDR3 sequences, around 14% of which are singletons, and about 9.9% rests with the top ten. Material: blood, either unsorted or a sorted T cell fraction (not recorded which). The receptors come from a human donor who was either an allogeneic HSCT recipient or a stem cell or donor lymphocyte infusion donor (not recorded which). It is not recorded whose cells these are; they may come from a transplant donor. Both conserved end residues are part of each CDR3. Each record gives: J gene, D gene, clone size, V gene, CDR3 DNA, CDR3 protein. The D gene is left open where the match is weak. The listing skips clone size in some rows; elsewhere it reads once, few, many or a size class.

>TRBJ1-2|TRBD1|few|TRBV7-2
TGTGCCAGCACCTTAACTCCGGGACAGGGGGCATATGGCTACACCTTC
CASTLTPGQGAYGYTF
>TRBJ1-5|TRBD1|few|TRBV6-2/TRBV6-3
TGTGCCAGCAGTTTGGGACAGAACAATCAGCCCCAGCATTTT
CASSLGQNNQPQHF
>TRBJ1-2|-|many|TRBV3-1
TGTGCCAGCATGGGCCCGGTGAGCAATGGCTACACCTTC
CASMGPVSNGYTF
>TRBJ2-7|-|many|TRBV12-3/TRBV12-4
TGTGCCAGCGCGGGTGGGGGCCCCTACGAGCAGTACTTC
CASAGGGPYEQYF
>TRBJ2-7|-|-|TRBV5-6
TGTGCCAGCAGCTTACAGGGAGGCTCCTACGAGCAGTACTTC
CASSLQGGSYEQYF
>TRBJ1-2|TRBD1|-|TRBV30
TGTGCCTGGAGTGTCACTACAGGGGGCCGGGATGGCTACACCTTC
CAWSVTTGGRDGYTF
>TRBJ1-1|-|few|TRBV4-3
TGCGCCAGCAGCCAAGTCTTGGGGCAGGGTGAAGCTTTCTTT
CASSQVLGQGEAFF
>TRBJ1-3|-|-|TRBV2
TGTGCCAGCAGTCGAAGCAGGCCCAACTCTGGAAACACCATATATTTT
CASSRSRPNSGNTIYF
>TRBJ2-3|TRBD2|few|TRBV5-1
TGCGCCAGCAGGCGACGGGAGGGGGGAGATACGCAGTATTTT
CASRRREGGDTQYF
>TRBJ1-5|-|many|TRBV28
TGTGCCAGCAGTAAAGGGTTGAAGCAGCCCCAGCATTTT
CASSKGLKQPQHF
>TRBJ1-1|-|many|TRBV11-1
TGTGCCAGCAGCTTTGAGGGGTCGAGTACTGAAGCTTTCTTT
CASSFEGSSTEAFF
>TRBJ2-2|TRBD2|once|TRBV12-3/TRBV12-4
TGTGCCAGCAGTTTAGCGGTCACTAGCGCCGGGGAGCTGTTTTTT
CASSLAVTSAGELFF
>TRBJ2-5|-|-|TRBV2
TGTGCCAGCAGTCCTGGGGACCCCAGTTCAAGGTACCAAGAGACCCAGTACTTC
CASSPGDPSSRYQETQYF
>TRBJ1-1|TRBD1|few|TRBV3-1
TGTGCCAGCAGCCAAGGACAGGGGGTGGGGAACACTGAAGCTTTCTTT
CASSQGQGVGNTEAFF
>TRBJ2-1|-|few|TRBV5-1
TGCGCCAGCAGCTGGGGGGAGGGGGCTGTTTTCAATGAGCAGTTCTTC
CASSWGEGAVFNEQFF
>TRBJ2-1|-|few|TRBV5-1
TGCGCCAGCAGCTTGGGGAGTGGGGGCGTTGTCAATGAGCAGTTCTTC
CASSLGSGGVVNEQFF
>TRBJ2-7|TRBD2|many|TRBV12-3/TRBV12-4
TGTGCCAGCAGTTTCGGCGGGGGGGCGTCCTACGAGCAGTACTTC
CASSFGGGASYEQYF
>TRBJ1-4|-|few|TRBV4-3
TGCGCCAGCAGCCAAGAAGGAAACCCAGCGGTGAATGAAAAACTGTTTTTT
CASSQEGNPAVNEKLFF
>TRBJ1-1|-|many|TRBV4-1
TGCGCCAGCAGCCAGGCCTTAGTAGACGCTGAAGCTTTCTTT
CASSQALVDAEAFF
>TRBJ2-5|-|many|TRBV5-6
TGTGCCAGCAGCTTGCCTAGACAAGAGACCCAGTACTTC
CASSLPRQETQYF
>TRBJ2-5|-|-|TRBV7-9
TGTGCCAGCAGCTTATCTGGGTGGGAAGAGACCCAGTACTTC
CASSLSGWEETQYF
>TRBJ2-3|TRBD1|many|TRBV3-1
TGTGCCAGCAGCCCCGGGACAGCGGATGTTACGCAGTATTTT
CASSPGTADVTQYF
>TRBJ2-5|-|-|TRBV3-1
TGTGCCAGCGCGACAGTCCTGGAGACCCAGTACTTC
CASATVLETQYF
>TRBJ1-1|-|few|TRBV4-3
TGCGCCAGCAGCCAAGAGGGGGGCAGCTTAGGCACTGAAGCTTTCTTT
CASSQEGGSLGTEAFF
>TRBJ2-5|-|-|TRBV3-1
TGTGCCAGCAGCCAAGAGAGAGGGGAGACCCAGTACTTC
CASSQERGETQYF
>TRBJ2-7|-|-|TRBV7-2
TGTGCCAGCAGCTCGTTCTCCTACGAGCAGTACTTC
CASSSFSYEQYF
>TRBJ2-2|-|few|TRBV11-2
TGTGCCAGCAGCTTGCTCAAGGTGGCAAACACCGGGGAGCTGTTTTTT
CASSLLKVANTGELFF
>TRBJ1-4|-|-|TRBV29-1
TGCAGCGTTGAAACAGATGAAAAACTGTTTTTT
CSVETDEKLFF
>TRBJ2-1|TRBD2|many|TRBV27
TGTGCCAGCAGTTTGACTAGCGGGAGGGACAATGAGCAGTTCTTC
CASSLTSGRDNEQFF
>TRBJ2-2|-|-|TRBV5-1
TGCGCCAGCAGCTTGGAAGTGGGGAACACCGGGGAGCTGTTTTTT
CASSLEVGNTGELFF
>TRBJ1-1|TRBD1|few|TRBV6-1
TGTGCCAGCAGCCCACTCGACAGGGGCGGAACTGAAGCTTTCTTT
CASSPLDRGGTEAFF
>TRBJ2-3|TRBD2|many|TRBV5-1
TGCGCCAGCAGCCCCGCGGTACTAGCGGGGGGCACAGATACGCAGTATTTT
CASSPAVLAGGTDTQYF